This paragraph reports one T cell receptor (beta chain). Its specificity is unknown. Sequencing involved patients with CD8+CD57+ cell expansion previously shown by flow cytometry. No patient had been given any therapy when blood was sampled. This sample stems from a study of CD8+CD57+ T cells in acquired aplastic anemia. Study in general: Each DNA sample taken from sorted CD4+ and CD8+ cells came to approximately 3.3 ug on average. Overall study findings and caveats: CD8+ Simpson's diversity did not differ significantly between patients and controls. In common between the patients and the controls were nearly 30 CD8+ CDR3 sequences.

The CDR3 length is 12 residues. Germline loops: CDR1 SQVTM, CDR2 ANQGSEA. Trimming left V 8 bases short and J 4 bases short, with 12 bases between. Genomic DNA provided the template from which TCR beta VDJ and CDR3 profiles were obtained. TCRdb passed the reads through MiXCR, listing each CDR3 protein once. The sample yields just over 450,000 distinct CDR3 sequences, approximately 32% seen once. The V call is TRBV29-1, the J call TRBJ1-5, with D possibly being TRBD1 (5 bases). Input material: sorted CD4+, CD8+, or CD8+CD57+ T cells (not recorded which) from PBMCs. The sequence was obtained from a human donor with aplastic anemia. The CDR3 sequence: CSLYTGNQPQHF. CDR3 nucleotides: TGCAGCTTGTATACAGGTAATCAGCCCCAGCATTTT.